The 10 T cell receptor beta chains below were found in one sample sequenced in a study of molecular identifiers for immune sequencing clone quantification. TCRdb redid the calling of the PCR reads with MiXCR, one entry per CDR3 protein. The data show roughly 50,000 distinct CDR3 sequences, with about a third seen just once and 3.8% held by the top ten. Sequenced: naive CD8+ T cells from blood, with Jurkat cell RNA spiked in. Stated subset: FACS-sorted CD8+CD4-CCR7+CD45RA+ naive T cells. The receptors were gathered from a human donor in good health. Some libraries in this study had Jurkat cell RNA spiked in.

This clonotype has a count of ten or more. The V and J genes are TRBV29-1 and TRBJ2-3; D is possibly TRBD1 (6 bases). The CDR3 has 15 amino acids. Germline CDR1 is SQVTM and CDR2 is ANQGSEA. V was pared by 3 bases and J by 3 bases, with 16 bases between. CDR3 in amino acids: CSVEGLGTRTDTQYF. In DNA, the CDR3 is TGCAGCGTTGAGGGTCTCGGGACAAGGACAGATACGCAGTATTTT.

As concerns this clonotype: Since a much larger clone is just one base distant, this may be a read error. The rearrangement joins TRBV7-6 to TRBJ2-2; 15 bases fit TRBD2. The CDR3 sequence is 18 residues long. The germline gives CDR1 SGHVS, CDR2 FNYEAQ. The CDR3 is CASSLYVGLAGGTGERFF. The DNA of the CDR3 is TGTGCCAGCAGCTTATATGTTGGACTAGCGGGAGGGACCGGGGAGCGGTTTTTT.

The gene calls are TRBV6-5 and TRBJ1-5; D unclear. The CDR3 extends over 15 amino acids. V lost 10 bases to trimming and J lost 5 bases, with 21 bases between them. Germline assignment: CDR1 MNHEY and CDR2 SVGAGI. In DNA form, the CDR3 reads TGTGCCAAGATGGACGGCGGTGCTCGTGATCAGCCCCAGCATTTT. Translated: CAKMDGGARDQPQHF.

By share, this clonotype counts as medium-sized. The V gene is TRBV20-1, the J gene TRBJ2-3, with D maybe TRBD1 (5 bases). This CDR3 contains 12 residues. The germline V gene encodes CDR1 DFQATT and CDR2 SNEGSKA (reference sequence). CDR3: CNRQLNTDTQYF. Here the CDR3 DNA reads TGCAATCGACAGCTCAACACAGATACGCAGTATTTT.

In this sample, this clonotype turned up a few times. This CDR3 reads CASWDSSYEQYF. The CDR3 DNA reads as TGTGCCTCGTGGGACAGCTCCTACGAGCAGTACTTC. V usage is TRBV10-3 and J usage is TRBJ2-7; 7 bases line up with TRBD1. The germline gives CDR1 ENHRY, CDR2 SYGVKD. V gave up 11 bases and J gave up 0 bases; unmatched junction bases: 4. The CDR3 runs to 12 residues.

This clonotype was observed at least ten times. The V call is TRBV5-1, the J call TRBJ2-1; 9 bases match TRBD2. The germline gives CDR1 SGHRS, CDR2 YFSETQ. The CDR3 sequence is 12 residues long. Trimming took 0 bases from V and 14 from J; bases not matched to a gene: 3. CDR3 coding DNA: TGCGCCAGCAGCTTGGGCGGGAGGGCCGAGTTCTTC. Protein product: CASSLGGRAEFF.

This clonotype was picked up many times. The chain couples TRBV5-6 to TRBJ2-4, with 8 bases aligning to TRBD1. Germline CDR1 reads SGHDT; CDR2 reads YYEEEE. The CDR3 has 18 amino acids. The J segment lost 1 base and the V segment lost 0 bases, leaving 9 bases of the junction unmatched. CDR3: CASSLVTYRTGAKNIQYF. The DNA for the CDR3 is TGTGCCAGCAGCTTGGTAACTTACAGGACAGGGGCCAAAAACATTCAGTACTTC.

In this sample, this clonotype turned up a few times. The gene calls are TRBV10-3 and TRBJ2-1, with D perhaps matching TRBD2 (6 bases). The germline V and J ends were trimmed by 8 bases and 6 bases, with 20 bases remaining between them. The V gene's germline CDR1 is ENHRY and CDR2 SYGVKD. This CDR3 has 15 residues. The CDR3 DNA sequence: TGTGCCATCTCTCGAACCCTTCTAGCGACCAATGAGCAGTTCTTC. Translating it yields CAISRTLLATNEQFF.

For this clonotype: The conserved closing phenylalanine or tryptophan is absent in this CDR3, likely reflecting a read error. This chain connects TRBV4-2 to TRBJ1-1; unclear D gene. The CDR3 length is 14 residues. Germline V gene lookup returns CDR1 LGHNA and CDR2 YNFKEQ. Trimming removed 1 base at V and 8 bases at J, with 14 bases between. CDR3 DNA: TGTGCCAGCAGCCAAGGATCAGCTTACATCGAAGCTTTCTAT. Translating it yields CASSQGSAYIEAFY.

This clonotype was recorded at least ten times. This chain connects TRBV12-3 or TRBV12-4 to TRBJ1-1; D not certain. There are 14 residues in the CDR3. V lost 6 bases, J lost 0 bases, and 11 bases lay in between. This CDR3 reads CASSTGIMNTEAFF. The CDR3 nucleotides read TGTGCCAGCAGCACCGGGATAATGAACACTGAAGCTTTCTTT.